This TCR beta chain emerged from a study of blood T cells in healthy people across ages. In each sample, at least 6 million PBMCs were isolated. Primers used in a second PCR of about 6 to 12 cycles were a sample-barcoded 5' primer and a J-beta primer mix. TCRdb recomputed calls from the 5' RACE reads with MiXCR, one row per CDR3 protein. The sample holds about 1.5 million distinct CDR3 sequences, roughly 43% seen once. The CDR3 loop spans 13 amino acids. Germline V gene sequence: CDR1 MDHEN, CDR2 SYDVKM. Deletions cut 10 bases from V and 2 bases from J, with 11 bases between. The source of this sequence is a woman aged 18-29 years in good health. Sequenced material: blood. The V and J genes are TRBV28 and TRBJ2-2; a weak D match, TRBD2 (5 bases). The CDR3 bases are TGTGCCACTAAGGACTTTAACACCGGGGAGCTGTTTTTT. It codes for CATKDFNTGELFF.